This T cell receptor beta chain is from a study of identical twins. V gave up 6 bases and J gave up 2 bases; unmatched junction bases: 6. This CDR3 contains 15 residues. CDR1 SGHAT and CDR2 FQNNGV come from the germline V gene. In this sample, this clonotype turned up a few times. Template switching supplied a universal primer site; unique molecular identifiers were carried on the cDNA. Using its own MiXCR run on the 5' RACE reads, TCRdb lists one record per CDR3 protein. Among more than 400,000 distinct CDR3 sequences listed, roughly 15% were seen once. These data also formed part of another study, on yellow fever vaccine responses in identical twins. That source reports: Twins' vaccine T cell response reportedly seemed partly convergent, partly personalized.

The material sequenced was CD4+ T cells sorted from blood. This clonotype was sampled from a woman between 18 and 30 years old in good health. V is TRBV11-2 and J is TRBJ2-1, with 8 bases identical to TRBD2. The CDR3 here is CASRQGGLAYNEQFF. CDR3 coding DNA: TGTGCCAGCAGACAAGGGGGACTAGCCTACAATGAGCAGTTCTTC.